A selection of T cell receptor beta chains follows, all from one sample in a study of blood T cell repertoires in COVID-19. Generated by immunoSEQ multiplex PCR, the TCRdb table keeps only in-frame clones and is missing some. The sample consists of about 150,000 clones, more than 65% of them appearing once. The sequencing input was peripheral blood. The receptors derive from a man between 60 and 75 years old with acute or convalescent COVID-19. Each CDR3 is given with its conserved first and last residue. A D gene is named only where the DNA matches it firmly. Size values are once, few and many counts, or a class for expanded clones, and some rows have none.

size: NA; J: TRBJ2-7; D: TRBD2; V: TRBV10-3; DNA: TGTGCCGCGAGACCGGGACTAGCGGGAGGCCCTTCCTACGAGCAGTACTTC; CDR3: CAARPGLAGGPSYEQYF
size: NA; J: TRBJ2-2; D: TRBD1; V: TRBV6-4; DNA: TGTGCCAGCAGTGACGGGACAGGGAACACCGGGGAGCTGTTTTTT; CDR3: CASSDGTGNTGELFF
size: NA; J: TRBJ2-5; D: NA; V: TRBV6-6; DNA: TGTGCCAGCAAACTCCTAGAGACCCAGTACTTC; CDR3: CASKLLETQYF
size: NA; J: TRBJ2-5; D: TRBD1; V: TRBV5-1; DNA: TGCGCCAGCAGCTTGGAGGGACAGGGGAAGATGGAGACCCAGTACTTC; CDR3: CASSLEGQGKMETQYF
size: NA; J: TRBJ2-3; D: TRBD2; V: TRBV24-1; DNA: TGTGCCACCAGTGACCCGGGACTAGCGGGAGGTACAGATACGCAGTATTTT; CDR3: CATSDPGLAGGTDTQYF
size: once; J: TRBJ2-7; D: NA; V: TRBV18; DNA: TGTGCCAGCTCACCAGATCAGGGGTTTAGCGAGCAGTACTTC; CDR3: CASSPDQGFSEQYF
size: NA; J: TRBJ2-7; D: NA; V: TRBV5-1; DNA: TGCGCCAGCAGCTTGGGTACAGCCAGCTCCTACGAGCAGTACTTC; CDR3: CASSLGTASSYEQYF
size: NA; J: TRBJ2-5; D: NA; V: TRBV6-5; DNA: TGTGCCAGCAGTTACTCCCACTCGTCCAGGGAAGAGACCCAGTACTTC; CDR3: CASSYSHSSREETQYF
size: NA; J: TRBJ2-7; D: TRBD1; V: TRBV28; DNA: TGTGCCAGCAGTACAAAGACAGGGTCTTACGAGCAGTACTTC; CDR3: CASSTKTGSYEQYF
size: NA; J: TRBJ1-5; D: NA; V: TRBV2; DNA: TGTGCGAGCTCAACCACAGGGATTCAGCCCCAGCATTTT; CDR3: CASSTTGIQPQHF